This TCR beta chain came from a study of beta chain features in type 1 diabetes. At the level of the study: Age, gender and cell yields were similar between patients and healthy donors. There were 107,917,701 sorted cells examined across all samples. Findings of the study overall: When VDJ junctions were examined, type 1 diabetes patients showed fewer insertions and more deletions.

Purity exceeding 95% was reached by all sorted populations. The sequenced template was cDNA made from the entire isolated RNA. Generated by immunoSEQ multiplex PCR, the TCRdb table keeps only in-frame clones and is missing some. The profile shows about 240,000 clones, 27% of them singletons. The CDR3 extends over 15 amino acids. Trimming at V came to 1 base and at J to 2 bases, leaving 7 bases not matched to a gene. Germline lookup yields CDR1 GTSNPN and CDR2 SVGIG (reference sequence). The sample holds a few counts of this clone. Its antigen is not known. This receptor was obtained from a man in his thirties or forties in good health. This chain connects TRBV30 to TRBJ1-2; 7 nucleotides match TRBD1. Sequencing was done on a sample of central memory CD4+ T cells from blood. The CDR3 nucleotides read TGTGCCTGGAGTGAAAGGATACAGGGGAACTATGGCTACACCTTC. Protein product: CAWSERIQGNYGYTF.